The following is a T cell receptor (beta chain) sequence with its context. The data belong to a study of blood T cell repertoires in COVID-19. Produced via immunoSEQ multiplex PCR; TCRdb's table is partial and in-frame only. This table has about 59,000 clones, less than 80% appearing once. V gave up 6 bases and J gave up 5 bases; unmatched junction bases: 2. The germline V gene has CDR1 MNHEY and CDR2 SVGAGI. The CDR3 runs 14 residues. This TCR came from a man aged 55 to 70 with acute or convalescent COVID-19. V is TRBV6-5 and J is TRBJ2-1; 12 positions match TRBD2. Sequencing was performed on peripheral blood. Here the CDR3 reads CASSWTSGNNEQFF. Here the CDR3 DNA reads TGTGCCAGCAGCTGGACTAGCGGGAACAATGAGCAGTTCTTC.